Sequencing of this T cell receptor beta chain was carried out in a study of post-analysis software for immune sequencing data. Broader study findings: With TRBV5-6, TRBV5-1 and TRBV20-1 included, five TRBV segments were more frequent in patients than in controls. Diversity measured as normalized Chao1 was significantly lower in multiple sclerosis patients than in controls.

CDR3 length: 13 residues. V lost 1 base and J 9 bases, leaving 9 bases between the germline ends. The V gene's germline CDR1 is LNHNV and CDR2 YYDKDF (reference sequence). TCR beta libraries were prepared from cDNA with unique molecular identifiers. Each sample of roughly 0.9 to 11 million input T cells yielded roughly 500,000 cDNA molecules, so each molecule approximated one T cell. A single record per CDR3 protein comes from TCRdb applying MiXCR to the PCR reads. In the table there are roughly 570,000 distinct CDR3 sequences, around a third of which are singletons. Notes on this clonotype: Its target is unknown.

Sequenced material: blood. The clonotype comes from a girl under 18 with multiple sclerosis. The chain has TRBV15 and TRBJ2-2, with unresolved D. The CDR3 DNA follows: TGTGCCACCAGCAGAGGTGTATTTTGGGAGCTGTTTTTT. This sequence encodes CATSRGVFWELFF.